This T cell receptor beta chain was retrieved from a study of shared clonotypes between healthy human individuals. The CDR3 runs to 14 residues. Germline CDR1 SGHRS, CDR2 YFSETQ. The V end lost 4 bases, the J end lost 8 bases, and 19 bases lay between the germline ends. This table comes from immunoSEQ multiplex PCR, and its TCRdb copy is limited to in-frame clones, with some not included. The sample shows hundreds of thousands of clones, about 74% of them seen only once. The sample consisted of memory CD4+ T cells sorted from blood. This sample's subset: CD45RA-negative fraction. The receptor comes from a woman aged 30 to 39 in good health. V is TRBV5-1 and J is TRBJ2-7; possibly TRBD1 for D (5 bases). The DNA for the CDR3 is TGCGCCAGCAGCAGGGGATTGACCGACCCCAAGCAGTACTTC. Translation: CASSRGLTDPKQYF.